Presented here are 16 T cell receptor beta chains from one specimen sequenced in a study of cytomegalovirus exposure and HLA in healthy donors. The PCR contained 60 Vbeta and 13 Jbeta primers. Using immunoSEQ multiplex PCR, the repertoire was profiled, and TCRdb retains in-frame clones only, with some absent. The sample has roughly 190,000 clones, more than 75% seen once. The specimen was PBMCs. The origin of the receptors is a woman in her forties or fifties in good health and CMV-seropositive.

This clone was picked up one time. The chain carries TRBV5-1 and TRBJ2-3; 8 positions agree with TRBD1. Trimming cost V 0 bases and J 5 bases; bases outside gene matches: 8. Germline V lookup: CDR1 SGHRS, CDR2 YFSETQ. This CDR3 region has 16 residues. CDR3 DNA: TGCGCCAGCAGCTTGGAGGGCAGGGGGCAGGGAGATACGCAGTATTTT. Residues: CASSLEGRGQGDTQYF.

The chain recombines TRBV5-1 with TRBJ1-3; D unclear. The germline CDR1 and CDR2 sequences are SGHRS and YFSETQ. The ends were cut back, 8 bases at V and 2 bases at J, with 14 bases in the middle. The CDR3 loop spans 14 amino acids. The CDR3 here is CARELAGPGNTIYF. CDR3 nucleotide sequence: TGCGCCAGGGAGTTGGCCGGTCCTGGAAACACCATATATTTT.

The chain carries TRBV25-1 and TRBJ2-5, with a possible D match to TRBD1 (5 bases). The DNA end favors TRBJ2-7, so the J call may be wrong. Germline loops: CDR1 MGHDK, CDR2 SYGVNS. This CDR3 region has 14 residues. The CDR3 bases are TGTGCCAGCAGAGGGCAGGGTCGCTCCTACGAGCAGTACTTC. Its translation: CASRGQGRSYEQYF.

Turning to this clone: A read error may produce the germline difference seen at one junction end. The chain links TRBV29-1 to TRBJ2-1; D possibly corresponds to TRBD1 (6 bases). Germline V lookup: CDR1 SQVTM, CDR2 ANQGSEA. This CDR3 is built from 11 residues. The CDR3 spells CSVEGDTVRVF. The CDR3 DNA reads TGCAGCGTTGAGGGGGACACTGTTAGGGTCTTC.

The J gene is TRBJ1-3, the V gene TRBV5-1; possible D gene TRBD1, 5 bases. Deletions cut 0 bases from V and 0 bases from J, with 16 bases between. The CDR3 sequence is 18 residues long. CDR1 and CDR2 from the germline V gene are SGHRS and YFSETQ. CDR3: CASSLEGQPELSGNTIYF. CDR3 nucleotide sequence: TGCGCCAGCAGCTTGGAGGGGCAGCCCGAACTCTCTGGAAACACCATATATTTT.

The chain joins TRBV7-2 to TRBJ2-7; 10 nucleotides line up with TRBD2. CDR1 is SGHTA, CDR2 FQGNSA, per germline. V dropped 2 bases and J dropped 1; count of bases not matched to a gene: 2. This CDR3 has 15 residues. CDR3 loop: CASSLSGGGSYEQYF. The CDR3 coding sequence is TGTGCCAGCAGCTTAAGCGGGGGGGGGTCCTACGAGCAGTACTTC.

The rearrangement uses TRBV7-3 and TRBJ2-7; 10 bases fit TRBD1. In germline, CDR1 is SGHTA, CDR2 FQGTGA. The ends lost 5 bases at V and 6 bases at J; junction bases unmatched: 10. The CDR3 has 15 amino acids. The CDR3 DNA sequence: TGTGCCAGCAGCCCCTCCCCGGGACAGGGGCGCGAGCAGTACTTC. This translates into CASSPSPGQGREQYF.

The sample holds a few counts of this clone. This chain joins TRBV5-1 and TRBJ1-4; D uncertain. The germline V gene has CDR1 SGHRS and CDR2 YFSETQ. V dropped 0 bases and J dropped 4 bases, with 7 bases sitting between them. The CDR3 has 14 residues. The CDR3, as DNA: TGCGCCAGCAGCTTGGAAGAGGGTAATGAAAAACTGTTTTTT. Its translation is CASSLEEGNEKLFF.

The J gene is TRBJ1-2, the V gene TRBV4-1; perhaps TRBD1 as D (6 bases). CDR3 length: 15 residues. V lost 0 bases, J lost 6 bases, and 14 bases lay in between. The germline gives CDR1 MGHRA, CDR2 YSYEKL. CDR3 DNA: TGCGCCAGCAGCCAAGAGTCGCGGGGGCTGGATGGCTACACCTTC. Its protein is CASSQESRGLDGYTF.

This chain links TRBV9 with TRBJ1-3; 8 bases fit TRBD1. Germline-derived CDR1 and CDR2 are SGDLS and YYNGEE. This CDR3 region has 17 residues. The V segment lost 3 bases and the J segment 3 bases; nucleotides outside the gene matches: 11. CDR3 sequence: CASSESAGGVFGNTIYF. The DNA for the CDR3 is TGTGCCAGCAGCGAATCGGCAGGGGGCGTCTTTGGAAACACCATATATTTT. Based on the CDR3 plus reference TRBV9 and TRBJ1-3, the full variable domain is DSGVTQTPKHLITATGQRVTLRCSPRSGDLSVYWYQQSLDQGLQFLIQYYNGEERAKGNILERFSAQQFPDLHSELNLSSLELGDSALYFCASSESAGGVFGNTIYFGEGSWLTVV.

This clone was detected a few times. The V gene is TRBV6-5, the J gene TRBJ2-6; tentatively, D is TRBD1 (5 bases). The V end was cut by 2 bases, the J end by 2 bases, with 7 bases between. CDR1 is MNHEY, CDR2 SVGAGI, per germline. The length of the CDR3 is 15 residues. The CDR3 protein is CASSYRTTGANVLTF. For the CDR3, the DNA is TGTGCCAGCAGTTACCGGACAACTGGGGCCAACGTCCTGACTTTC.

The J gene is TRBJ2-3, the V gene TRBV9, with D possibly being TRBD2 (7 bases). V lost 3 bases, J lost 2 bases, and 13 bases lay in between. The CDR3 extends over 15 amino acids. Germline V gives CDR1 SGDLS, CDR2 YYNGEE. CDR3 amino acids: CASSEGGEYTDTQYF. CDR3 in DNA: TGTGCCAGCAGCGAGGGGGGGGAATACACAGATACGCAGTATTTT. Combining the CDR3 with reference TRBV9 and TRBJ2-3 gives the whole variable domain DSGVTQTPKHLITATGQRVTLRCSPRSGDLSVYWYQQSLDQGLQFLIQYYNGEERAKGNILERFSAQQFPDLHSELNLSSLELGDSALYFCASSEGGEYTDTQYFGPGTRLTVL.

This chain joins TRBV16 and TRBJ2-1; 11 nucleotides agree with TRBD1. The CDR3 runs to 16 residues. The germline CDR1 and CDR2 sequences are KGHSY and FQNENV. V shed 2 bases, J shed 7 bases, and the junction held 7 bases outside the gene matches. CDR3 coding DNA: TGTGCCAGCAGCCAACGAACGGACAGGGGGCTAAATGAGCAGTTCTTC. It encodes CASSQRTDRGLNEQFF.

The chain carries TRBV7-9 and TRBJ1-2; 11 bases line up with TRBD1. CDR3 length: 15 amino acids. V trimming: 3 bases; J trimming: 8 bases; junction bases outside the gene matches: 8. The germline gives CDR1 SEHNR, CDR2 FQNEAQ (reference sequence). Here the CDR3 DNA reads TGTGCCAGCAGCTTGGTTGGACAGGGGGCTGGAGGCTACACCTTC. Translated: CASSLVGQGAGGYTF.

V and J are TRBV19 and TRBJ2-1, with 11 bases fitting TRBD1. V lost 3 bases to trimming and J lost 7 bases; unmatched junction nucleotides: 5. The CDR3 spans 15 residues. Germline assignment: CDR1 LNHDA and CDR2 SQIVND (reference sequence). CDR3: CASSISGQGVNEQFF. The CDR3 DNA follows: TGTGCCAGTAGTATTTCGGGACAGGGGGTTAATGAGCAGTTCTTC. Combining the CDR3 with reference TRBV19 and TRBJ2-1 gives the whole variable domain DGGITQSPKYLFRKEGQNVTLSCEQNLNHDAMYWYRQDPGQGLRLIYYSQIVNDFQKGDIAEGYSVSREKKESFPLTVTSAQKNPTAFYLCASSISGQGVNEQFFGPGTRLTVL.

This chain uses TRBV7-9 with TRBJ2-7, with D hard to call. The CDR3 has 12 residues. The germline CDR1 and CDR2 sequences are SEHNR and FQNEAQ (reference sequence). Between the trimmed V and J ends, which lost 4 bases and 3 bases, there was a span of 7 bases. CDR3 coding DNA: TGTGCCAGCAGCTCAGATGGCTACGAGCAGTACTTC. Residues: CASSSDGYEQYF.